This note documents a single TCR beta chain sequence. The source of the sample is a study of blood T cell repertoires in COVID-19. The overall study: Samples came from the United States, Italy and Spain, spanning acute and convalescent COVID-19. T cells, B-cell-depleted T cells, or PBMCs provided the cDNA or gDNA that served as material.

The CDR3 covers 16 residues. Germline loops: CDR1 SGHTA, CDR2 FQGNSA. Trimming removed 5 bases at V and 6 bases at J, with 20 bases between. Original data processing: From reference gene primer amplification, estimates of nucleated cell counts were derived. Measured with immunoSEQ multiplex PCR; TCRdb has only the in-frame clones, and not every one. That table supplies the V and J calls and clone size; D and trimming were determined from the DNA. The table has under 80,000 clones, 85% to 90% seen once; the top ten hold 11% to 15%. This rearrangement joins TRBV7-2 to TRBJ1-5; D perhaps matches TRBD1 (6 bases). The sequenced material came from peripheral blood. The TCR originated in a man in his 70s with active or convalescent COVID-19. CDR3 coding DNA: TGTGCCAGCAGCCACGGGGGGGCAGGGGCCCTTCAGCCCCAGCATTTT. Translation gives CASSHGGAGALQPQHF.